The rows below give T cell receptor beta chains drawn from one sample of a study of blood T cell repertoires in COVID-19. Some clones are missing from TCRdb's copy, which holds only in-frame ones; the method was immunoSEQ multiplex PCR. The sample gives approximately 280,000 clones, over 75% of which show up once; roughly an eighth is in the top ten. Sequencing was done on a sample of peripheral blood. The receptors were gathered from a woman aged 60-75 years with acute or convalescent COVID-19. Both conserved end residues are part of each CDR3. A D gene is named only where the DNA matches it firmly. Rows may omit the clone size; those that give it use once, few, many or a size class.

D gene: .
clone size: .
J gene: TRBJ2-3
V gene: TRBV7-9
CDR3 protein: CASSSTSTDTQYF
CDR3 DNA: TGTGCCAGCAGCTCGACTAGCACAGATACGCAGTATTTT

D gene: TRBD1
clone size: .
J gene: TRBJ1-4
V gene: TRBV30
CDR3 protein: CAWSVRQGEDEKLFF
CDR3 DNA: TGTGCCTGGAGTGTTCGACAGGGGGAGGATGAAAAACTGTTTTTT

D gene: .
clone size: .
J gene: TRBJ2-1
V gene: TRBV27
CDR3 protein: CASRLLGAYITNEQFF
CDR3 DNA: TGTGCCAGCAGGCTATTAGGAGCCTATATCACTAATGAGCAGTTCTTC

D gene: .
clone size: .
J gene: TRBJ1-5
V gene: TRBV5-5
CDR3 protein: CASSRGRDNQPQHF
CDR3 DNA: TGTGCCAGCAGCCGTGGACGGGACAATCAGCCCCAGCATTTT

D gene: .
clone size: .
J gene: TRBJ1-1
V gene: TRBV28
CDR3 protein: CASSIRPWDTEAFF
CDR3 DNA: TGTGCCAGCAGTATCAGGCCGTGGGACACTGAAGCTTTCTTT

D gene: TRBD2
clone size: .
J gene: TRBJ2-5
V gene: TRBV5-4
CDR3 protein: CASSLGGGGPETQYF
CDR3 DNA: TGTGCCAGCAGCTTGGGCGGGGGGGGGCCAGAGACCCAGTACTTC

D gene: TRBD1
clone size: once
J gene: TRBJ2-5
V gene: TRBV24-1
CDR3 protein: CATSDLTGGGETQYF
CDR3 DNA: TGTGCCACCAGTGATTTAACAGGGGGCGGAGAGACCCAGTACTTC

D gene: .
clone size: .
J gene: TRBJ2-1
V gene: TRBV6-5
CDR3 protein: CAISHFNEQFF
CDR3 DNA: TGTGCCATTAGCCATTTCAATGAGCAGTTCTTC

D gene: .
clone size: .
J gene: TRBJ2-1
V gene: TRBV12-3/TRBV12-4
CDR3 protein: CASSFGSHNEQFF
CDR3 DNA: TGTGCCAGCAGTTTTGGCAGTCACAATGAGCAGTTCTTC

D gene: TRBD2
clone size: .
J gene: TRBJ2-1
V gene: TRBV7-9
CDR3 protein: CASSSKGTSRYNEQFF
CDR3 DNA: TGTGCCAGCAGCTCGAAGGGGACTAGCCGCTACAATGAGCAGTTCTTC

D gene: .
clone size: .
J gene: TRBJ1-3
V gene: TRBV7-2
CDR3 protein: CASSYRTARDSGNTIYF
CDR3 DNA: TGTGCCAGCAGCTACCGAACCGCCCGAGACTCTGGAAACACCATATATTTT

D gene: .
clone size: .
J gene: TRBJ2-7
V gene: TRBV7-6
CDR3 protein: CASSFSQYEQYF
CDR3 DNA: TGTGCCAGCAGCTTTAGCCAGTACGAGCAGTACTTC

D gene: .
clone size: .
J gene: TRBJ1-1
V gene: TRBV24-1
CDR3 protein: CATSPLGGHQAFF
CDR3 DNA: TGTGCCACCAGTCCGCTGGGGGGGCACCAAGCTTTCTTT

D gene: .
clone size: .
J gene: TRBJ2-7
V gene: TRBV27
CDR3 protein: CASSFNNPYEQYF
CDR3 DNA: TGTGCCAGCAGTTTTAACAACCCTTACGAGCAGTACTTC

D gene: .
clone size: .
J gene: TRBJ1-6
V gene: TRBV5-4
CDR3 protein: CASSLQGPSPLHF
CDR3 DNA: TGTGCCAGCAGTCTACAGGGTCCGTCACCCCTCCACTTT

D gene: TRBD1
clone size: .
J gene: TRBJ2-5
V gene: TRBV24-1
CDR3 protein: CATSPWTGVMETQYF
CDR3 DNA: TGTGCCACCAGCCCCTGGACAGGGGTCATGGAGACCCAGTACTTC

D gene: TRBD2
clone size: .
J gene: TRBJ2-7
V gene: TRBV19
CDR3 protein: CASSISGTNYEQYF
CDR3 DNA: TGTGCCAGTAGTATATCCGGGACTAACTACGAGCAGTACTTC

D gene: .
clone size: .
J gene: TRBJ1-2
V gene: TRBV30
CDR3 protein: CAWSVLGQTNYGYTF
CDR3 DNA: TGTGCCTGGAGTGTACTAGGGCAGACTAACTATGGCTACACCTTC

D gene: .
clone size: .
J gene: TRBJ2-7
V gene: TRBV21-1
CDR3 protein: CASSKEPSGGYEQYF
CDR3 DNA: TGTGCCAGCAGCAAAGAGCCTAGCGGGGGCTACGAGCAGTACTTC

D gene: TRBD1
clone size: .
J gene: TRBJ2-5
V gene: TRBV7-9
CDR3 protein: CASSLFAGQGPLNF
CDR3 DNA: TGTGCCAGCAGCTTATTCGCGGGACAGGGTCCCCTAAACTTC

D gene: .
clone size: .
J gene: TRBJ2-5
V gene: TRBV7-9
CDR3 protein: CASSLGGLEVYQETQYF
CDR3 DNA: TGTGCCAGCAGCTTAGGGGGACTGGAAGTGTACCAAGAGACCCAGTACTTC

D gene: TRBD1
clone size: .
J gene: TRBJ1-6
V gene: TRBV30
CDR3 protein: CAWSPRDRLTPLHF
CDR3 DNA: TGTGCCTGGAGTCCCCGGGACAGGCTTACACCCCTCCACTTT

D gene: TRBD1
clone size: .
J gene: TRBJ2-7
V gene: TRBV27
CDR3 protein: CASSPGTGVYEQYF
CDR3 DNA: TGTGCCAGCAGTCCCGGGACAGGGGTCTACGAGCAGTACTTC

D gene: .
clone size: .
J gene: TRBJ1-5
V gene: TRBV3-1/TRBV3-2
CDR3 protein: CASSQITSKNQPQHF
CDR3 DNA: TGTGCCAGCAGCCAAATCACCAGTAAGAATCAGCCCCAGCATTTT

D gene: .
clone size: .
J gene: TRBJ1-6
V gene: TRBV3-1/TRBV3-2
CDR3 protein: CASSPREEGSSPLHF
CDR3 DNA: TGTGCCAGCAGCCCCAGGGAGGAAGGGTCCTCACCCCTCCACTTT

D gene: .
clone size: .
J gene: TRBJ1-1
V gene: TRBV19
CDR3 protein: CASKRRNTEAFF
CDR3 DNA: TGTGCCAGTAAGCGACGAAACACTGAAGCTTTCTTT

D gene: TRBD2
clone size: .
J gene: TRBJ2-1
V gene: TRBV28
CDR3 protein: CASSPTSGTYNEQFF
CDR3 DNA: TGTGCCAGCAGTCCAACTAGCGGCACCTACAATGAGCAGTTCTTC

D gene: TRBD2
clone size: .
J gene: TRBJ2-7
V gene: TRBV28
CDR3 protein: CASLRSGRPYEQYF
CDR3 DNA: TGTGCCAGCCTTCGGAGCGGGAGGCCGTACGAGCAGTACTTC

D gene: TRBD1
clone size: .
J gene: TRBJ1-1
V gene: TRBV5-1
CDR3 protein: CASSLVQGGTEAFF
CDR3 DNA: TGCGCCAGCAGCTTGGTACAGGGGGGTACTGAAGCTTTCTTT

D gene: TRBD1
clone size: .
J gene: TRBJ1-4
V gene: TRBV15
CDR3 protein: CATSREVGTGAEKLFF
CDR3 DNA: TGTGCCACCAGCAGAGAAGTTGGGACAGGGGCTGAAAAACTGTTTTTT

D gene: .
clone size: .
J gene: TRBJ1-3
V gene: TRBV7-9
CDR3 protein: CASSLQVFFSGNTIYF
CDR3 DNA: TGTGCCAGCAGCTTACAGGTTTTCTTCTCTGGAAACACCATATATTTT

D gene: .
clone size: .
J gene: TRBJ2-1
V gene: TRBV19
CDR3 protein: CASSIKRSSYNEQFF
CDR3 DNA: TGTGCCAGTAGTATTAAGCGGAGCTCCTACAATGAGCAGTTCTTC

D gene: .
clone size: .
J gene: TRBJ2-7
V gene: TRBV21-1
CDR3 protein: CASSNVRSLTSYEQYF
CDR3 DNA: TGTGCCAGCAGCAACGTTCGTTCCCTTACTAGCTACGAGCAGTACTTC

D gene: .
clone size: .
J gene: TRBJ2-1
V gene: TRBV2
CDR3 protein: CASSLGGGNEQFF
CDR3 DNA: TGTGCCAGCAGTCTGGGAGGGGGAAATGAGCAGTTCTTC

D gene: .
clone size: .
J gene: TRBJ1-6
V gene: TRBV2
CDR3 protein: CASSPGGPNSPLHF
CDR3 DNA: TGTGCCAGCAGCCCGGGGGGGCCGAATTCACCCCTCCACTTT

D gene: TRBD2
clone size: .
J gene: TRBJ2-1
V gene: TRBV10-3
CDR3 protein: CAISELADNEQFF
CDR3 DNA: TGTGCCATCAGTGAGCTAGCGGACAATGAGCAGTTCTTC

D gene: .
clone size: .
J gene: TRBJ1-2
V gene: TRBV7-3
CDR3 protein: CASSPALISGYTF
CDR3 DNA: TGTGCCAGCAGCCCCGCATTAATCAGTGGCTACACCTTC